Included here is one T cell receptor (beta chain) sequence, with context. This sample is drawn from a study of regulatory T cells in long-lasting Graves disease. HTBI primers from iRepertoire and Arm-PCR of CDR3 regions yielded the TCR beta libraries. Each CDR3 protein gets one entry after TCRdb re-called the multiplex PCR reads with MiXCR. The sample has over 450,000 distinct CDR3 sequences; more than 10% are singletons. Described time point: newly diagnosed GD, antithyroid drugs for less than 3 months. The TCR library used RNA extracted from PBMCs. In addition, the sample was reused for a study of T cells in Graves' hyperthyroidism and ophthalmopathy. That investigation notes: The TCR CDR3 first-round RT-PCR relied on the HTBI primer set.

This clonotype was obtained from a woman in her twenties or thirties with Graves disease. Source: peripheral blood mononuclear cells (PBMCs), taken at new diagnosis, from a patient treated with antithyroid drugs.

The CDR3 is CASSGGTSGARLDTQYF. The CDR3 coding sequence is TGTGCCAGCAGCGGAGGGACTAGCGGGGCCCGCTTGGATACGCAGTATTTT. V and J are TRBV9 and TRBJ2-3; TRBD2 aligns across 13 bases. V shed 3 bases, J shed 6 bases, and the junction held 10 bases outside the gene matches. The CDR3 extends over 17 amino acids. Germline loops: CDR1 SGDLS, CDR2 YYNGEE.